These 29 T cell receptor beta chains share one sample of origin, sequenced in a study of blood T cell repertoires in COVID-19. Sequencing was performed with immunoSEQ multiplex PCR; in TCRdb, only in-frame clones are kept and a portion is missing. Found here are around 100,000 clones, around 87% of them singletons; the top ten hold roughly 12%. Source material: peripheral blood. The receptor set was obtained from a woman aged 25 to 39 with acute or convalescent COVID-19.

The chain is built from TRBV12-5 and TRBJ1-6; no reliable D call. The CDR3 covers 14 residues. The germline V and J ends were trimmed by 1 base and 8 bases, with 9 bases remaining between them. In germline, CDR1 is LGHNT, CDR2 FRNRAP. The CDR3 spells CASGLGRVDSPLHF. In DNA, the CDR3 is TGTGCTAGTGGTTTGGGGAGAGTAGATTCACCCCTCCACTTT.

The sample holds one count of this clone. The chain links TRBV3-1 (or the pseudogene TRBV3-2) to TRBJ2-7; D possibly corresponds to TRBD1 (5 bases). CDR1 and CDR2 (germline): LGHDT, YNNKEL (reference sequence). The CDR3 extends over 13 amino acids. V was trimmed by 4 bases and J by 6 bases, leaving 13 bases between them. DNA for the CDR3: TGTGCCAGCAGCCTACGCAGGGCTAGCGAGCAGTACTTC. Translation gives CASSLRRASEQYF.

The rearrangement joins TRBV5-1 to TRBJ2-7, with D possibly matching TRBD1 (6 bases). Germline lookup yields CDR1 SGHRS and CDR2 YFSETQ. The CDR3 runs to 14 residues. Trimming removed 0 bases at V and 4 bases at J, with 11 bases between. As DNA, the CDR3 is TGCGCCAGCAGCTTGGGACAGGCTCCTTACGAGCAGTACTTC. This gives the protein CASSLGQAPYEQYF.

As for this clone: The germline gene is not matched at one end of the junction; a read error may be the cause. The chain has TRBV12-5 and TRBJ1-5; D ambiguous. Germline CDR1 LGHNT, CDR2 FRNRAP. The CDR3 spans 14 residues. For the CDR3, the DNA is TGTGTTAGTGGTTTGGGCGATGTTAGAAGGCCCCAGCATTTT. Its protein product is CVSGLGDVRRPQHF.

The chain is built from TRBV25-1 and TRBJ2-1, with 15 bases identical to TRBD2. Germline assignment: CDR1 MGHDK and CDR2 SYGVNS. The CDR3 runs to 16 residues. V was clipped by 4 bases and J by 10 bases; unmatched bases: 8. As DNA, the CDR3 is TGTGCCAGCAGTGGGTGGACTAGCGGGGGGGCGGGAGAGCAGTTCTTC. The encoded protein is CASSGWTSGGAGEQFF.

On this clone: Relative to the germline gene, one junction end is altered; a read error may explain this. The genes are TRBV20-1 and TRBJ1-1, with D possibly TRBD1 on 6 matching bases. The germline gives CDR1 DFQATT, CDR2 SNEGSKA (reference sequence). This CDR3 comprises 12 residues. The CDR3 DNA sequence: TGCAGTGCTAGTATACCCCCCCGGACAGCTCCGTTT. It is translated as CSASIPPRTAPF.

This chain connects TRBV6-5 to TRBJ2-4; 11 bases match TRBD1. The CDR3 runs to 15 residues. V shed 6 bases, J shed 0 bases, and the junction held 1 base outside the gene matches. Germline-derived CDR1 and CDR2 are MNHEY and SVGAGI. CDR3 DNA sequence: TGTGCCAGCAGAGGGACAGGGGGAGCCAAAAACATTCAGTACTTC. Its protein product is CASRGTGGAKNIQYF.

The J gene is TRBJ1-4, the V gene TRBV12-3 or TRBV12-4; D is perhaps TRBD1 (6 bases). The CDR3 is made up of 13 amino acids. The germline V and J ends were trimmed by 8 bases and 8 bases, with 15 bases remaining between them. The CDR3 sequence is CASGIQGHEKLFF. The CDR3 region has the DNA TGTGCCAGCGGGATACAGGGCCACGAAAAACTGTTTTTT.

The chain couples TRBV10-1 to TRBJ2-1; 13 nucleotides match TRBD2. Trimming at V came to 6 bases and at J to 8 bases, leaving 7 bases not matched to a gene. The CDR3 covers 15 residues. Germline values: CDR1 WNHNN, CDR2 SYGVQD (reference sequence). CDR3 region: CASSAGLAGTDEQFF. CDR3 in DNA: TGCGCCAGCAGCGCGGGACTAGCGGGGACCGATGAGCAGTTCTTC.

The gene calls are TRBV5-1 and TRBJ2-1, with TRBD1 as a possible D gene (6 bases). The V and J ends lost 4 bases and 7 bases respectively, with 12 bases between them. Germline CDR1 and CDR2: SGHRS and YFSETQ. The CDR3 sequence is 13 residues long. The CDR3: CASSTDRSNEQFF. In nucleotides, the CDR3 is TGCGCCAGCAGCACGGACAGATCAAATGAGCAGTTCTTC. The complete variable domain, with remaining parts taken from reference TRBV5-1 and TRBJ2-1, reads KAGVTQTPRYLIKTRGQQVTLSCSPISGHRSVSWYQQTPGQGLQFLFEYFSETQRNKGNFPGRFSGRQFSNSRSEMNVSTLELGDSALYLCASSTDRSNEQFFGPGTRLTVL.

The chain links TRBV10-1 to TRBJ2-7; 9 nucleotides align to TRBD2. Germline CDR1 and CDR2: WNHNN and SYGVQD (reference sequence). Trimming removed 0 bases from V and 1 base from J; junction bases left unmatched: 4. This CDR3 comprises 16 residues. CDR3 coding DNA: TGCGCCAGCAGTGAGTCATCAGCGGGGGGTTCCTACGAGCAGTACTTC. It yields the protein CASSESSAGGSYEQYF.

This clone was recorded a few times. CDR3 protein: CASSLRRVGINEQFF. The CDR3 nucleotides read TGTGCCAGCAGCTTAAGGCGGGTCGGAATCAATGAGCAGTTCTTC. The V call is TRBV7-8, the J call TRBJ2-1; tentatively, D is TRBD2 (5 bases). The CDR3 runs 15 residues. CDR1 and CDR2 (germline): SGHVS, FQNEAQ. Trimming shortened V by 2 bases and J by 6 bases, and 14 bases separated the two germline ends.

The chain uses TRBV9 and TRBJ1-1; tentative D call: TRBD1 (5 bases). CDR3 length: 14 residues. The germline V and J ends were trimmed by 3 bases and 8 bases, with 17 bases remaining between them. Germline V CDR1 and CDR2: SGDLS, YYNGEE. CDR3 coding DNA: TGTGCCAGCAGCGGTTCCTCCGCAGGGCTAGAAGCTTTCTTT. Protein product: CASSGSSAGLEAFF.

The chain combines TRBV11-2 with TRBJ1-6; TRBD1 aligns across 10 bases. Trimming took 4 bases from V and 8 from J; bases not matched to a gene: 17. CDR1 is SGHAT, CDR2 FQNNGV, per germline. The CDR3 length is 19 residues. The CDR3 reads CASSWTQLPPGQGYSPLHF. The CDR3 region has the DNA TGTGCCAGCAGCTGGACCCAACTTCCCCCGGGACAGGGGTATTCACCCCTCCACTTT.

This clone was seen just once. This chain uses TRBV15 with TRBJ1-4; D not certain. In germline, CDR1 is LNHNV, CDR2 YYDKDF (reference sequence). The ends were cut back, 0 bases at V and 5 bases at J, with 7 bases in the middle. The CDR3 length is 14 residues. The CDR3 bases are TGTGCCACCAGCAGAGATCCGGTAAATGAAAAACTGTTTTTT. Its translation: CATSRDPVNEKLFF.

The chain couples TRBV30 to TRBJ1-2; 10 bases agree with TRBD1. Germline V CDR1 and CDR2: GTSNPN, SVGIG (reference sequence). J was trimmed by 8 bases and V by 5 bases; bases with no gene match: 11. This CDR3 has 14 amino acids. The CDR3 DNA is TGTGCCTGGCACCCGGGACAGGGGATGCACGGCTACACCTTC. Translation: CAWHPGQGMHGYTF. Combining the CDR3 with reference TRBV30 and TRBJ1-2 gives the whole variable domain SQTIHQWPATLVQPVGSPLSLECTVEGTSNPNLYWYRQAAGRGLQLLFYSVGIGQISSEVPQNLSASRPQDRQFILSSKKLLLSDSGFYLCAWHPGQGMHGYTFGSGTRLTVV.

This chain joins TRBV6-5 and TRBJ2-1; 7 bases align to TRBD2. CDR1 is MNHEY, CDR2 SVGAGI, per germline. Losses at the gene ends were 2 bases for V and 2 bases for J; bases not matched to a gene: 3. The CDR3 covers 15 residues. CDR3 in DNA: TGTGCCAGCAGTTACAGCGGGGCTACCTACAATGAGCAGTTCTTC. It is translated as CASSYSGATYNEQFF.

The rearrangement joins TRBV18 to TRBJ2-7, with 9 bases aligning to TRBD1. This CDR3 region has 14 residues. Trimming removed 2 bases from V and 1 base from J; junction bases left unmatched: 0. The germline gives CDR1 KGHSH, CDR2 LQKENI. CDR3 in DNA: TGTGCCAGCTCACCAGACAGGGGGTCCTACGAGCAGTACTTC. It translates to CASSPDRGSYEQYF.

This chain's CDR3 is CASSAGGDTQYF. The CDR3 nucleotides read TGTGCCAGCTCAGCGGGGGGCGATACGCAGTATTTT. This chain connects TRBV18 to TRBJ2-3, with TRBD2 identical over 8 bases. V shed 5 bases and J 6 bases; nucleotides not matched to a gene: 1. CDR3 length: 12 amino acids. Germline V gene sequence: CDR1 KGHSH, CDR2 LQKENI.

This clone was picked up one time. The V and J genes are TRBV5-6 and TRBJ1-6; 9 bases fit TRBD1. CDR3 length equals 15 residues. V shed 3 bases and J 7 bases; nucleotides not matched to a gene: 5. The germline CDR1 and CDR2 sequences are SGHDT and YYEEEE. This CDR3 is CASSWGTGRNSPLHF. CDR3 nucleotide sequence: TGTGCCAGCAGCTGGGGGACAGGGAGAAATTCACCCCTCCACTTT. Drawing the rest from reference TRBV5-6 and TRBJ1-6, the complete variable domain is DAGVTQSPTHLIKTRGQQVTLRCSPKSGHDTVSWYQQALGQGPQFIFQYYEEEERQRGNFPDRFSGHQFPNYSSELNVNALLLGDSALYLCASSWGTGRNSPLHFGNGTRLTVT.

This rearrangement joins TRBV21-1 to TRBJ1-1; the table's D call of TRBD1 was not tested on the DNA. TRBV21-1 has pseudogene status. This CDR3 is 14 amino acids long. CDR3 protein: CASSKVQGLAEAFF. The CDR3 DNA follows: TGTGCCAGCAGCAAAGTTCAGGGGCTCGCTGAAGCTTTCTTT.

Only one count was recorded for this clone. The rearrangement uses TRBV4-2 and TRBJ2-3; possibly TRBD1 for D (6 bases). V was cut by 2 bases and J by 5 bases, with 14 bases left in between. The CDR3 length is 15 residues. The germline CDR1 and CDR2 sequences are LGHNA and YNFKEQ. The CDR3 loop is CASSQSSGDGDTQYF. The CDR3 coding sequence is TGTGCCAGCAGCCAATCATCAGGGGACGGAGATACGCAGTATTTT.

The CDR3 DNA reads TGTGCCACCAGTGATTCCCGGGGGACAGATCCTCTCGAGCAGTACTTC. This sequence encodes CATSDSRGTDPLEQYF. V and J are TRBV24-1 and TRBJ2-7; D might be TRBD1 (7 bases). CDR3 length: 16 residues. V was trimmed by 2 bases and J by 6 bases, leaving 19 bases between them. CDR1 and CDR2 (germline): KGHDR, SFDVKD.

The chain couples TRBV7-9 to TRBJ1-4; 8 nucleotides agree with TRBD1. There are 14 residues in the CDR3. J gave up 3 bases and V 7 bases, and 4 bases lay outside the gene matches. Germline V lookup: CDR1 SEHNR, CDR2 FQNEAQ (reference sequence). CDR3 sequence reads: CASNRDRSNEKLFF. Written as DNA, the CDR3 is TGTGCCAGCAATAGGGACAGGTCTAATGAAAAACTGTTTTTT.

The chain recombines TRBV15 with TRBJ1-2, with D perhaps TRBD1 (6 bases). Germline V CDR1 and CDR2: LNHNV, YYDKDF (reference sequence). V was pared by 5 bases and J by 6 bases, with 22 bases between. This CDR3 is 16 amino acids long. CDR3 sequence: CATSRGGDPNSDGYTF. Here the CDR3 DNA reads TGTGCCACCAGCCGAGGGGGGGACCCAAATAGCGATGGCTACACCTTC. Full variable domain (rest looked up from reference TRBV15 and TRBJ1-2): DAMVIQNPRYQVTQFGKPVTLSCSQTLNHNVMYWYQQKSSQAPKLLFHYYDKDFNNEADTPDNFQSRRPNTSFCFLDIRSPGLGDTAMYLCATSRGGDPNSDGYTFGSGTRLTVV.

This clone was observed a handful of times. The chain couples TRBV6-5 to TRBJ1-1, with D possibly being TRBD1 (5 bases). V lost 8 bases to trimming and J lost 1 base, with 11 bases between them. CDR1 is MNHEY, CDR2 SVGAGI, per germline. There are 13 residues in the CDR3. The CDR3 DNA reads as TGTGCCAGCGGTCAACAGGCGAACACTGAAGCTTTCTTT. It specifies CASGQQANTEAFF.

This clone was found once. The chain is built from TRBV5-1 and TRBJ2-2; 8 bases are shared with TRBD1. Germline lookup yields CDR1 SGHRS and CDR2 YFSETQ. After removal of 1 base from V and 1 base from J, the junction contained 3 bases not matched to a gene. The length of the CDR3 is 16 residues. CDR3 residues: CASSLLGTGNTGELFF. The CDR3 nucleotides read TGCGCCAGCAGCTTGTTGGGGACAGGGAACACCGGGGAGCTGTTTTTT. The full variable domain, with the rest looked up from reference TRBV5-1 and TRBJ2-2, is KAGVTQTPRYLIKTRGQQVTLSCSPISGHRSVSWYQQTPGQGLQFLFEYFSETQRNKGNFPGRFSGRQFSNSRSEMNVSTLELGDSALYLCASSLLGTGNTGELFFGEGSRLTVL.

CDR3 sequence reads: CASSQKRQGVSYNEQFF. Here the CDR3 DNA reads TGCGCCAGCAGCCAAAAGAGACAGGGGGTCTCCTACAATGAGCAGTTCTTC. The chain carries TRBV4-1 and TRBJ2-1; TRBD1 agrees at 9 bases. Germline CDR1 reads MGHRA; CDR2 reads YSYEKL. Trimming removed 2 bases from V and 0 bases from J; junction bases left unmatched: 5. The CDR3 is made up of 17 amino acids.

The rearrangement links TRBV5-4 to TRBJ1-2, with a tentative D call TRBD1 (5 bases). The germline gives CDR1 SGHNT, CDR2 YYREEE (reference sequence). Trimming took 5 bases from V and 3 from J, leaving 14 bases between them. The CDR3 extends over 14 amino acids. The CDR3: CASSSPGWHYGYTF. In nucleotides, the CDR3 is TGTGCCAGCAGTTCTCCAGGGTGGCACTATGGCTACACCTTC. The variable domain in full, with the rest retrieved from reference TRBV5-4 and TRBJ1-2, is ETGVTQSPTHLIKTRGQQVTLRCSSQSGHNTVSWYQQALGQGPQFIFQYYREEENGRGNFPPRFSGLQFPNYSSELNVNALELDDSALYLCASSSPGWHYGYTFGSGTRLTVV.